This TCR beta chain was recovered during a study of early T cells in non-severe SARS-CoV-2 infection. Across the study: Chains stayed unpaired after sequencing of bulk RNA from unsorted whole blood.

A remark on this clonotype: Antigen unknown.

Study results and limitations: A preference for anti-spike CD8 responses marked VDJdb matching, which missed private and CD4 specificities.

CDR3 length: 14 residues. Germline V gene lookup returns CDR1 SEHNR and CDR2 FQNEAQ (reference sequence). V lost 2 bases to trimming and J lost 0 bases, with 6 bases between them. The TCR library protocol was used to attach unique molecular identifiers. These identifiers were attached to individual cDNA molecules. One entry per CDR3 protein results from TCRdb running MiXCR on the 5' RACE reads. The top ten clones hold approximately 8.1% of a sample with about 100,000 distinct CDR3 sequences, approximately 10% of them seen once. Sequenced input: whole blood. This receptor was obtained from an adult who was a healthcare worker with PCR-confirmed SARS-CoV-2 infection or an uninfected control (not recorded which). V is TRBV7-9 and J is TRBJ2-3, with D perhaps TRBD1 (6 bases). The CDR3 region is CASSLQGSTDTQYF. The CDR3 DNA sequence: TGTGCCAGCAGCTTACAGGGGAGCACAGATACGCAGTATTTT.